This TCR beta chain was sequenced during a study of brain T cells in children with intractable seizures. Looked up from germline, CDR1 is MNHEY and CDR2 is SVGAGI. With 2 bases removed from V and 3 bases from J, the gap between germline ends came to 13 bases. CDR3 size: 15 residues. As regards this clone: The antigen remains undetermined.

Overall study findings and caveats: Viral specificity was inferred only from CDR3 similarity; HCMV serostatus was unknown.

Clones were sequenced by immunoSEQ multiplex PCR, and TCRdb holds only the in-frame ones, with some missing. The sample holds 340,000 or so clones, over 90% seen once. As for time point: blood from clinic visit 5 months post-surgery; TSC patient then seizure free. Sequencing was limited to surgery cases with top T cell transcript signatures in brain tissue. Patients received at least one anti-epileptic drug before surgery. This TCR was recovered from a boy younger than two with tuberous sclerosis and intractable seizures. Material: peripheral blood, obtained roughly 5 months after surgery. The rearrangement joins TRBV6-5 to TRBJ1-1; D may be TRBD1 (5 bases). The CDR3 reads CASSYAGGSYTEAFF. The CDR3 DNA is TGTGCCAGCAGTTACGCTGGGGGGTCGTACACTGAAGCTTTCTTT.